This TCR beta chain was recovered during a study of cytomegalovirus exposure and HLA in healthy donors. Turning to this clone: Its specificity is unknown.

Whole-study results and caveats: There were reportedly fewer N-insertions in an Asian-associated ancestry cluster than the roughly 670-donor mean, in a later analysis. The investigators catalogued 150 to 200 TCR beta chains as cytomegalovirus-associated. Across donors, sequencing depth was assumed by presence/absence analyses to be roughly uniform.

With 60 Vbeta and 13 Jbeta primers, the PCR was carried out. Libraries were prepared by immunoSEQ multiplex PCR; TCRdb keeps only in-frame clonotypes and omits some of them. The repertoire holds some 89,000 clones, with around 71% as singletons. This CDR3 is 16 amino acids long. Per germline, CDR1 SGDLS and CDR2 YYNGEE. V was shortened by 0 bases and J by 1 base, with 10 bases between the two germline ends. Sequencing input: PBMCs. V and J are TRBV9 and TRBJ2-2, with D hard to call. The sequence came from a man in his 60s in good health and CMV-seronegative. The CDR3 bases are TGTGCCAGCAGCGTAGAATCGTCCCGGAACACCGGGGAGCTGTTTTTT. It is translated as CASSVESSRNTGELFF.